These T cell receptor beta chains were read from a single sample in a study of blood T cell repertoires in COVID-19. TCRdb keeps only in-frame clones here, not all; method: immunoSEQ multiplex PCR. The sample contains 90,000 to 150,000 clones, roughly 85% of which appear only once. Input material: peripheral blood. Receptor source: a man at least 80 years old with acute or convalescent COVID-19. Each CDR3 is given with its conserved first and last residue. Fields, in order: clone size, V gene, J gene, CDR3 protein. Not all rows give a size; the values are once, few, many and, for expanded clones, a class.

abundance: .
v_gene: TRBV29-1
j_gene: TRBJ1-1
CDR3aa: CSVEDGGTSKGTEAFF

abundance: .
v_gene: TRBV25-1
j_gene: TRBJ2-2
CDR3aa: CASSGRNTGELFF

abundance: once
v_gene: TRBV12-3/TRBV12-4
j_gene: TRBJ1-4
CDR3aa: CASSLNREKLFF

abundance: .
v_gene: TRBV18
j_gene: TRBJ2-3
CDR3aa: CASGGSTDTQYF

abundance: .
v_gene: TRBV27
j_gene: TRBJ1-1
CDR3aa: CNLGGRSNTEAFF

abundance: .
v_gene: TRBV7-2
j_gene: TRBJ2-7
CDR3aa: CASSFSGPYEQYF

abundance: .
v_gene: TRBV5-4
j_gene: TRBJ1-2
CDR3aa: CASTTGQLNYGYTF

abundance: .
v_gene: TRBV20-1
j_gene: TRBJ1-4
CDR3aa: CSASPGQGLTNEKLFF

abundance: .
v_gene: TRBV7-8
j_gene: TRBJ2-1
CDR3aa: CASSLDQGKNEQFF

abundance: .
v_gene: TRBV12-2
j_gene: TRBJ1-5
CDR3aa: CASRLAHGTGVAINQPQHF

abundance: .
v_gene: TRBV6-2/TRBV6-3
j_gene: TRBJ2-5
CDR3aa: CASSPSRREETQYF

abundance: once
v_gene: TRBV18
j_gene: TRBJ1-2
CDR3aa: CASSPPAGSYGYTF

abundance: .
v_gene: TRBV7-9
j_gene: TRBJ1-1
CDR3aa: CASSLANRGDTEAFF

abundance: .
v_gene: TRBV24-1
j_gene: TRBJ2-2
CDR3aa: CATSGTGTGLTGELFF

abundance: .
v_gene: TRBV7-2
j_gene: TRBJ1-1
CDR3aa: CASSLQGEGNTEAFF

abundance: .
v_gene: TRBV6-5
j_gene: TRBJ1-3
CDR3aa: CASSYAQGTSGNTIYF

abundance: .
v_gene: TRBV7-2
j_gene: TRBJ1-2
CDR3aa: CASGLRTGVGYTF

abundance: once
v_gene: TRBV7-2
j_gene: TRBJ1-3
CDR3aa: CASSLQQGVIGNTIYF

abundance: few
v_gene: TRBV24-1
j_gene: TRBJ2-1
CDR3aa: CATSAPGYNEQFF

abundance: few
v_gene: TRBV19
j_gene: TRBJ2-7
CDR3aa: CASAPETSASYEQYF

abundance: .
v_gene: TRBV19
j_gene: TRBJ1-2
CDR3aa: CASSTGAGYGYTF

abundance: .
v_gene: TRBV4-2
j_gene: TRBJ1-2
CDR3aa: CASSRTGGAGYTF

abundance: .
v_gene: TRBV7-8
j_gene: TRBJ1-6
CDR3aa: CASSLKRGQGSSPLHF

abundance: few
v_gene: TRBV5-6
j_gene: TRBJ1-6
CDR3aa: CASRLRGQGVSPLHF

abundance: few
v_gene: TRBV5-8
j_gene: TRBJ1-4
CDR3aa: CASSADLQLAGKLVLFF

abundance: few
v_gene: TRBV6-5
j_gene: TRBJ2-7
CDR3aa: CASSLQGGEQYF

abundance: .
v_gene: TRBV19
j_gene: TRBJ1-1
CDR3aa: CASSLGQGVRGTEAFF

abundance: .
v_gene: TRBV23-1
j_gene: TRBJ1-1
CDR3aa: CASSQLGHSYTEAFF

abundance: .
v_gene: TRBV19
j_gene: TRBJ1-1
CDR3aa: CASLRDRAETEAFF

abundance: .
v_gene: TRBV7-9
j_gene: TRBJ1-5
CDR3aa: CASSLPGNGNQPQHF

abundance: once
v_gene: TRBV15
j_gene: TRBJ1-5
CDR3aa: CATSRDNSNQPQHF

abundance: .
v_gene: TRBV7-2
j_gene: TRBJ1-1
CDR3aa: CASSSTGIFSEAFF

abundance: .
v_gene: TRBV7-2
j_gene: TRBJ2-1
CDR3aa: CASSLFFSGSWNEQFF

abundance: .
v_gene: TRBV29-1
j_gene: TRBJ2-5
CDR3aa: CSVEDNQETQYF

abundance: .
v_gene: TRBV18
j_gene: TRBJ1-3
CDR3aa: CASSPPRRESGNTIYF

abundance: few
v_gene: TRBV28
j_gene: TRBJ1-5
CDR3aa: CASDFSNQPQHF

abundance: .
v_gene: TRBV7-2
j_gene: TRBJ1-2
CDR3aa: CASSPAMGQGIYGYTF

abundance: once
v_gene: TRBV18
j_gene: TRBJ2-3
CDR3aa: CASSPAGGGGRDTQYF

abundance: .
v_gene: TRBV27
j_gene: TRBJ1-2
CDR3aa: CASSLGVRVAGYTF

abundance: .
v_gene: TRBV19
j_gene: TRBJ1-2
CDR3aa: CASSINIGTGGNYGYTF

abundance: .
v_gene: TRBV11-2
j_gene: TRBJ2-5
CDR3aa: CASSPGPSRRGWGETQYF

abundance: .
v_gene: TRBV24-1
j_gene: TRBJ1-5
CDR3aa: CALPAGQGDQPQHF

abundance: .
v_gene: TRBV5-1
j_gene: TRBJ2-7
CDR3aa: CASSSGQPPYEQYF

abundance: .
v_gene: TRBV7-2
j_gene: TRBJ2-2
CDR3aa: CASSLTGGSPTGELFF

abundance: .
v_gene: TRBV5-4
j_gene: TRBJ2-4
CDR3aa: CASSPGTSGGGKNIQYF

abundance: .
v_gene: TRBV2
j_gene: TRBJ1-3
CDR3aa: CASNGGSFGNTIYF

abundance: .
v_gene: TRBV2
j_gene: TRBJ2-5
CDR3aa: CASSVTVQETQYF

abundance: .
v_gene: TRBV2
j_gene: TRBJ2-4
CDR3aa: CASSLQGFQYF

abundance: .
v_gene: TRBV4-3
j_gene: TRBJ2-7
CDR3aa: CASSQALQGTGYEQYF

abundance: .
v_gene: TRBV5-6
j_gene: TRBJ1-1
CDR3aa: CASSLTGDLNTEAFF

abundance: .
v_gene: TRBV27
j_gene: TRBJ2-3
CDR3aa: CASSLWGGGGTDTQYF

abundance: .
v_gene: TRBV16
j_gene: TRBJ1-6
CDR3aa: CASSPSRGAPLHF

abundance: .
v_gene: TRBV5-1
j_gene: TRBJ2-2
CDR3aa: CASSPGQGNTGELFF

abundance: .
v_gene: TRBV5-4
j_gene: TRBJ1-6
CDR3aa: CASSLDRVSYNSPLHF

abundance: .
v_gene: TRBV7-9
j_gene: TRBJ1-6
CDR3aa: CASSSTGGEGNSPLHF

abundance: .
v_gene: TRBV27
j_gene: TRBJ2-7
CDR3aa: CASSSLAGVNYEQYF

abundance: once
v_gene: TRBV18
j_gene: TRBJ1-1
CDR3aa: CASSPDSVTLNTEAFF

abundance: .
v_gene: TRBV19
j_gene: TRBJ2-7
CDR3aa: CASSWKGAPYEQYF

abundance: .
v_gene: TRBV7-8
j_gene: TRBJ2-7
CDR3aa: CASSAGLGQPYEQYF

abundance: .
v_gene: TRBV20-1
j_gene: TRBJ1-1
CDR3aa: CSASRGDEAFF